The rows below give T cell receptor beta chains drawn from one sample of a study of a mutant IDH1 vaccine in newly diagnosed glioma. The antigens these receptors bind are not known. TCRdb's table, derived via immunoSEQ multiplex PCR, lists solely in-frame clones and lacks some. The sample lists roughly 42,000 clones, over 75% occurring once. This material consisted of PBMCs, taken from a glioma patient whose treatment included an IDH1 peptide vaccine. The receptor set was obtained from a man aged 35-49 years with glioma. The CDR3 runs from the conserved cysteine through the conserved F or W. The D gene is left open where the match is weak. Clone size, where shown, is once, few, many, or a class for clones that have expanded.

>TRBV5-5|TRBD2|-|TRBJ2-3
CASSFIPGGPNTQYF
TGTGCCAGCAGCTTCATCCCGGGAGGGCCGAATACGCAGTATTTT
>TRBV11-1|TRBD2|-|TRBJ2-7
CASSPGRGQYF
TGTGCCAGCAGCCCGGGGAGGGGGCAGTACTTC
>TRBV5-4|TRBD2|-|TRBJ2-1
CASSSGLAGFNEQFF
TGTGCCAGCAGCTCGGGACTAGCGGGATTTAATGAGCAGTTCTTC
>TRBV28|-|-|TRBJ2-5
CASSLSSAGLQETQYF
TGTGCCAGCAGTTTATCTTCGGCGGGACTCCAAGAGACCCAGTACTTC
>TRBV19|-|-|TRBJ2-1
CASLGHRYNEQFF
TGTGCCAGTTTGGGACACCGATACAATGAGCAGTTCTTC
>TRBV2|TRBD2|-|TRBJ2-1
CASRAGRGSYNEQFF
TGTGCCAGCAGGGCCGGGAGGGGCTCCTACAATGAGCAGTTCTTC
>TRBV28|-|-|TRBJ1-4
CASKRTGSVEKLFF
TGTGCCAGCAAAAGAACAGGGTCGGTAGAAAAACTGTTTTTT
>TRBV7-2|-|once|TRBJ2-4
CASSLDPGVNIQYF
TGTGCCAGCAGCTTAGATCCAGGAGTAAACATTCAGTACTTC
>TRBV20-1|-|-|TRBJ1-2
CSAPLLDGYTF
TGCAGTGCTCCTCTTTTGGATGGCTACACCTTC
>TRBV7-2|TRBD2|-|TRBJ2-1
CASSPRLAGDWDEQFF
TGTGCCAGCAGCCCGAGACTAGCGGGAGATTGGGATGAGCAGTTCTTC
>TRBV11-3|-|-|TRBJ2-1
CASSLFGAYNEQFF
TGTGCCAGCAGCTTATTTGGGGCGTACAATGAGCAGTTCTTC
>TRBV2|-|-|TRBJ2-3
CARLRGDTQYF
TGTGCCAGGCTGAGGGGCGATACGCAGTATTTT
>TRBV9|-|-|TRBJ1-2
CASSAGSYGYTF
TGTGCCAGCAGCGCCGGGAGCTATGGCTACACCTTC
>TRBV18|-|-|TRBJ2-6
CASSPSKTGANVLTF
TGTGCCAGCTCACCAAGTAAAACTGGGGCCAACGTCCTGACTTTC
>TRBV7-8|TRBD1|-|TRBJ2-4
CASSSGQGNQYF
TGTGCCAGCAGCTCCGGACAGGGTAATCAGTACTTC
>TRBV9|-|-|TRBJ2-1
CASSVSLVRDEQFF
TGTGCCAGCAGCGTATCACTGGTTCGGGATGAGCAGTTCTTC
>TRBV4-2|-|few|TRBJ1-1
CASSQDSLAGGLTEAFF
TGTGCCAGCAGCCAAGATTCTCTCGCGGGGGGCTTAACTGAAGCTTTCTTT
>TRBV7-9|-|once|TRBJ2-1
CASSLRGAGIEFF
TGTGCCAGCAGCTTACGAGGGGCGGGAATCGAGTTCTTC
>TRBV28|-|once|TRBJ2-7
CASSLRWGTYEQYF
TGTGCCAGCAGTTTGCGCTGGGGTACCTACGAGCAGTACTTC
>TRBV6-1|TRBD2|-|TRBJ2-1
CASSVGLAIF
TGTGCCAGCAGTGTCGGACTAGCGATCTTC
>TRBV6-5|-|-|TRBJ2-7
CASSYSFDSAYEQYF
TGTGCCAGCAGTTACTCCTTTGACAGTGCCTACGAGCAGTACTTC
>TRBV9|-|-|TRBJ2-1
CASSGVLGNEQFF
TGTGCCAGCAGCGGGGTCTTGGGCAATGAGCAGTTCTTC
>TRBV5-1|-|medium-sized|TRBJ1-1
CASSWGSYTNTEAFF
TGCGCCAGCAGCTGGGGGAGTTATACGAACACTGAAGCTTTCTTT
>TRBV19|TRBD1|-|TRBJ2-7
CASSMRQGRIEQYF
TGTGCCAGTAGTATGCGACAGGGGCGAATCGAGCAGTACTTC
>TRBV5-1|TRBD1|-|TRBJ1-4
CASSSGQGSEKLFF
TGCGCCAGCAGCTCGGGACAGGGAAGTGAAAAACTGTTTTTT
>TRBV7-2|-|-|TRBJ1-1
CASSLGPGTNTEAFF
TGTGCCAGCAGCTTAGGTCCAGGAACGAACACTGAAGCTTTCTTT
>TRBV9|TRBD2|-|TRBJ2-7
CASSVEGLAGGYEQYF
TGTGCCAGCAGCGTAGAGGGGCTAGCGGGCGGCTACGAGCAGTACTTC
>TRBV9|TRBD2|-|TRBJ2-2
CASSVVAGANTGELFF
TGTGCCAGCAGCGTAGTTGCGGGAGCGAACACCGGGGAGCTGTTTTTT
>TRBV4-1|-|-|TRBJ2-7
CASSHGGDRETYEQYF
TGCGCCAGCAGCCACGGGGGGGACAGGGAAACCTACGAGCAGTACTTC
>TRBV5-1|-|-|TRBJ1-1
CASSLGWDPRDTEAFF
TGCGCCAGCAGCTTGGGTTGGGACCCCAGGGACACTGAAGCTTTCTTT
>TRBV5-8|TRBD2|-|TRBJ2-1
CASSLFGAGGRNEQFF
TGTGCCAGCAGCTTGTTTGGAGCGGGAGGACGCAATGAGCAGTTCTTC
>TRBV7-2|TRBD2|-|TRBJ2-5
CASSLGAGQETQYF
TGTGCCAGCAGCTTAGGAGCGGGACAAGAGACCCAGTACTTC
>TRBV4-1|-|-|TRBJ1-2
CASSQGQFYGYTF
TGCGCCAGCAGCCAAGGACAATTCTATGGCTACACCTTC
>TRBV7-9|-|-|TRBJ2-1
CASSLMYEQFF
TGTGCCAGCAGCTTAATGTATGAGCAGTTCTTC
>TRBV27|TRBD1|-|TRBJ1-5
CASSLTGDSNQPQHF
TGTGCCAGCAGTTTAACAGGGGATAGCAATCAGCCCCAGCATTTT
>TRBV18|-|-|TRBJ2-3
CASSPNPVTDTQYF
TGTGCCAGCTCACCCAACCCGGTTACAGATACGCAGTATTTT
>TRBV7-9|-|once|TRBJ2-7
CASSLDHEQYF
TGTGCCAGCAGCTTAGACCACGAGCAGTACTTC
>TRBV28|-|few|TRBJ1-5
CASSSSGEQPQHF
TGTGCCAGCAGTTCATCAGGGGAGCAGCCCCAGCATTTT
>TRBV6-1|TRBD1|-|TRBJ1-5
CASSDQGQGAYSNQPQHF
TGTGCCAGCAGTGACCAGGGACAGGGGGCCTATAGCAATCAGCCCCAGCATTTT
>TRBV29-1|-|few|TRBJ1-1
CSVYRDLTKTGAFF
TGCAGCGTTTACAGGGACCTAACAAAAACCGGAGCTTTCTTT
>TRBV28|-|-|TRBJ1-1
CASSFPQNTEAFF
TGTGCCAGCAGTTTCCCACAGAACACTGAAGCTTTCTTT
>TRBV5-6|-|-|TRBJ1-1
CASSLEVRRNTEAFF
TGTGCCAGCAGCTTGGAGGTCAGGAGGAACACTGAAGCTTTCTTT
>TRBV27|TRBD2|-|TRBJ2-3
CASIGLAGGDTQYF
TGTGCCAGTATCGGACTAGCGGGAGGGGATACGCAGTATTTT
>TRBV19|TRBD2|-|TRBJ2-1
CASSPLPGTSGYTLRSNEQFF
TGTGCCAGTAGTCCTCTACCCGGGACTAGCGGGTACACGTTAAGGAGCAATGAGCAGTTCTTC